This TCR beta chain was sequenced in a study of early T cells in non-severe SARS-CoV-2 infection. MiXCR, run by TCRdb on the 5' RACE reads, gives a single entry per CDR3 protein. The table lists about 45,000 distinct CDR3 sequences, 11% of them singletons. This clonotype was picked up many times. Trimming took 5 bases from V and 0 from J, leaving 11 bases between them. This CDR3 region has 14 residues. The sequence was obtained from an adult who was a healthcare worker with PCR-confirmed SARS-CoV-2 infection or an uninfected control (not recorded which). The sample taken for sequencing was whole blood. The chain has TRBV12-3 or TRBV12-4 and TRBJ2-7, with D possibly TRBD2 on 6 matching bases. The DNA of the CDR3 is TGTGCCAGCAGTCGGGAGCTGTTCTCCTACGAGCAGTACTTC. Translation gives CASSRELFSYEQYF.